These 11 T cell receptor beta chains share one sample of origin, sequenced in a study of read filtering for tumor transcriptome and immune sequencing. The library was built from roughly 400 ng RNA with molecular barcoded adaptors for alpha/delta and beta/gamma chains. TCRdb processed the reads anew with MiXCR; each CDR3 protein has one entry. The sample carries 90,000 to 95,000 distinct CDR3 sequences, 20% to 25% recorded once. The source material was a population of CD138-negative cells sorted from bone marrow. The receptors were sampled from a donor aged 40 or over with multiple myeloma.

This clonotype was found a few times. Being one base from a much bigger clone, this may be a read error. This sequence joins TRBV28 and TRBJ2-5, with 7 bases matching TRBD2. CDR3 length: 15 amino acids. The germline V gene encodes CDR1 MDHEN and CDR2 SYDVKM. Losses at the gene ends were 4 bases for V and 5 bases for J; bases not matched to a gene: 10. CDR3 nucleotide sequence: TGTGCCAGCAGTTCCTCGGTAGTGGGAGGGGAGACCCAGTACTTC. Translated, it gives CASSSSVVGGETQYF. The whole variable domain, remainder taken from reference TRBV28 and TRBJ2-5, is DVKVTQSSRYLVKRTGEKVFLECVQDMDHENMFWYRQDPGLGLRLIYFSYDVKMKEKGDIPEGYSVSREKKERFSLILESASTNQTSMYLCASSSSVVGGETQYFGPGTRLLVL.

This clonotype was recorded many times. The CDR3 DNA is TGCGCCAGCAGACAGGGTAACTACGAGCAGTACTTC. Its translation: CASRQGNYEQYF. The rearrangement joins TRBV5-1 to TRBJ2-7, with a weak D call TRBD1 (6 bases). The length of the CDR3 is 12 residues. CDR1 and CDR2 from the germline V gene are SGHRS and YFSETQ. V lost 5 bases, J lost 3 bases, and 9 bases lay in between. The full variable domain, with the rest looked up from reference TRBV5-1 and TRBJ2-7, is KAGVTQTPRYLIKTRGQQVTLSCSPISGHRSVSWYQQTPGQGLQFLFEYFSETQRNKGNFPGRFSGRQFSNSRSEMNVSTLELGDSALYLCASRQGNYEQYFGPGTRLTVT.

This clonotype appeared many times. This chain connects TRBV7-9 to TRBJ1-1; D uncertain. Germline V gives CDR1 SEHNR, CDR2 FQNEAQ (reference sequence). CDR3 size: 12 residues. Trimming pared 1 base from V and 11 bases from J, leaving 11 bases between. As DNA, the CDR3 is TGTGCCAGCAGCTTAGAGGCAGGAGCCGCTTTCTTT. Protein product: CASSLEAGAAFF.

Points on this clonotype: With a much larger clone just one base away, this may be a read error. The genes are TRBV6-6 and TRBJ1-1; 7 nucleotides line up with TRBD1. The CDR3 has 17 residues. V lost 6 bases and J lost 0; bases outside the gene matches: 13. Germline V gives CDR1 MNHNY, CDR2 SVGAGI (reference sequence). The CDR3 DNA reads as TGTGCCAGCAGGGTCTTACAGGGGTTTTATTTGAACACTGAAGCTTTCTTT. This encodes CASRVLQGFYLNTEAFF.

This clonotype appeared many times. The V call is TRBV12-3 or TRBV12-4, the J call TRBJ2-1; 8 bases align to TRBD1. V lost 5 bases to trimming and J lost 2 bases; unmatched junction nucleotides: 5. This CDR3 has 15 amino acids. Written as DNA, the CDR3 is TGTGCCAGCAGTCTTGACAGGGGCCCCTACAATGAGCAGTTCTTC. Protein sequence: CASSLDRGPYNEQFF.

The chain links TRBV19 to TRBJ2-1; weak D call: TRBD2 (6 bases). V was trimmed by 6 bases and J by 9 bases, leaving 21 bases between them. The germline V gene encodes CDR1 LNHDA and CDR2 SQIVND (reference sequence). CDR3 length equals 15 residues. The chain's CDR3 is CASRTAGLTVGEQFF. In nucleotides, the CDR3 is TGTGCCAGTAGAACCGCGGGACTGACGGTCGGTGAGCAGTTCTTC.

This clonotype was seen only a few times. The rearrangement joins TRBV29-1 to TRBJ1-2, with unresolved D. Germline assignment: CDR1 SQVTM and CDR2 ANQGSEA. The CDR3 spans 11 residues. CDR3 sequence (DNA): TGCAGTACAACGGAGAACTATGGCTACACCTTC. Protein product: CSTTENYGYTF.

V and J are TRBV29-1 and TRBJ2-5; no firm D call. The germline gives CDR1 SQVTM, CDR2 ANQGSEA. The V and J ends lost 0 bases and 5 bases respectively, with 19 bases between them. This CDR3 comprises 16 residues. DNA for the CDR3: TGCAGCGTTGAAGATTTCGTGAGACACGGTGGGGAGACCCAGTACTTC. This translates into CSVEDFVRHGGETQYF.

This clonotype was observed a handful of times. The CDR3 reads CASSPQGGSNQPQHF. The CDR3 DNA is TGTGCCAGTAGTCCCCAAGGGGGAAGCAATCAGCCCCAGCATTTT. The rearrangement links TRBV19 to TRBJ1-5; possible D gene TRBD1, 6 bases. This CDR3 contains 15 residues. Per the germline V gene, CDR1 is LNHDA and CDR2 is SQIVND (reference sequence). Trimming pared 5 bases from V and 1 base from J, leaving 12 bases between.

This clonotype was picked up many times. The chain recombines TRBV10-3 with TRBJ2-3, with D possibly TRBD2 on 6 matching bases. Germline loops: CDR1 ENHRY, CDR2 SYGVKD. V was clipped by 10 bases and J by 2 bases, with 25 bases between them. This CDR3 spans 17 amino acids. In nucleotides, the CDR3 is TGTGCCACAGGGTCTTGGAGTGGGGGGACCTTCACAGATACGCAGTATTTT. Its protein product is CATGSWSGGTFTDTQYF.

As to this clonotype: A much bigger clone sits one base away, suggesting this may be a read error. DNA of the CDR3: TGTGCCAGCTCACGGGGACAGAATGAGACCCAGTACTTC. Amino acid sequence: CASSRGQNETQYF. The chain recombines TRBV18 with TRBJ2-5; TRBD1 matches at 7 bases. This CDR3 is 13 amino acids long. V lost 4 bases, J lost 5 bases, and 4 bases stayed unmatched. Germline V CDR1 and CDR2: KGHSH, LQKENI.